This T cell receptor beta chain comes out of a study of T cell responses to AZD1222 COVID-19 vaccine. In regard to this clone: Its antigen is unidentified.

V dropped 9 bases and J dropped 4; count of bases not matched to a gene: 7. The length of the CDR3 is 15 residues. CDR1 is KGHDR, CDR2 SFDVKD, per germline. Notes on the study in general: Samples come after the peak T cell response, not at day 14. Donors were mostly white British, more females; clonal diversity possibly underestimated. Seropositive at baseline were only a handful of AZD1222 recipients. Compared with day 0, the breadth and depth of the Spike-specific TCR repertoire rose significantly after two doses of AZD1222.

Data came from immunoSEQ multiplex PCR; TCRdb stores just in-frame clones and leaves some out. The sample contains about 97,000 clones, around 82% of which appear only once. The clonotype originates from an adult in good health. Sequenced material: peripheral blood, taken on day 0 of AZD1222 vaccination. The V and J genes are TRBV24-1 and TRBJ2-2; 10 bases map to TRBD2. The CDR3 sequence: CATRGASGSTGELFF. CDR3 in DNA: TGTGCCACCCGTGGGGCTAGCGGGAGCACCGGGGAGCTGTTTTTT.